The clone carrying this T cell receptor (beta chain) is a singleton in its sample. This sample is drawn from a study of blood T cell repertoires in COVID-19. In the study overall: Sites in the United States, Italy and Spain provided acute and convalescent COVID-19 samples. The analysed material was cDNA or gDNA that came from T cells, B-cell-depleted T cells, or PBMCs.

Authors' processing steps: From reference gene primer amplification, estimates of nucleated cell counts were derived. Assay: immunoSEQ multiplex PCR; the TCRdb copy retains only in-frame clones and omits some. V and J calls and clone size are those listed in that table; D and trimming were worked out from the DNA. Here the sample spans about 160,000 clones, roughly nine tenths being singletons. This sequence originates from a man aged 60 to 69 with active or convalescent COVID-19. Material for sequencing was peripheral blood.

CDR3 protein: CASSYSGGPETQYF. The CDR3 DNA follows: TGTGCCAGCAGTTACTCAGGGGGCCCAGAGACCCAGTACTTC. The chain couples TRBV6-5 to TRBJ2-5; 7 bases line up with TRBD1. CDR1 and CDR2 from the germline V gene are MNHEY and SVGAGI. With V trimmed by 0 bases and J by 4 bases, 2 bases remained unmatched. The CDR3 has 14 amino acids.